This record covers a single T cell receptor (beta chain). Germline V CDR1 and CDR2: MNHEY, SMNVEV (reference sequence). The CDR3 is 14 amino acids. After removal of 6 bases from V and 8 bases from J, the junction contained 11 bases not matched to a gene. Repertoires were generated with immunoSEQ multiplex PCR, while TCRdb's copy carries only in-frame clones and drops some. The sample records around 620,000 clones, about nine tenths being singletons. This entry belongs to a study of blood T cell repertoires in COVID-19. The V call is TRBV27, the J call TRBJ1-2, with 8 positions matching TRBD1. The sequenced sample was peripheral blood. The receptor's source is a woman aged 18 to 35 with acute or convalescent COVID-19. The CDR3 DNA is TGTGCCAGCAGCCCTGGACAGGGAGGAAGGGGCTACACCTTC. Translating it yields CASSPGQGGRGYTF.